Sequencing of this T cell receptor beta chain was carried out in a study of cytomegalovirus exposure and HLA in healthy donors. Primers: 60 Vbeta forward and 13 Jbeta reverse. The method was immunoSEQ multiplex PCR; TCRdb's version includes in-frame clones alone and lacks a portion of them. The sample contains 150,000 or so clones, around 68% of which appear only once. CDR1 and CDR2 (germline): SGHVS, FNYEAQ. The CDR3 contains 14 residues. Trimming removed 5 bases from V and 4 bases from J; junction bases left unmatched: 4. This clone was recorded only once. The J gene is TRBJ2-3, the V gene TRBV7-6; 9 bases line up with TRBD1. The receptor was isolated from a man aged 25 to 40 in good health and CMV-seronegative. The sequencing sample was made of PBMCs. The CDR3 nucleotides read TGTGCCAGCAGCCTGGGACAGGGACCAGATACGCAGTATTTT. This gives the protein CASSLGQGPDTQYF.